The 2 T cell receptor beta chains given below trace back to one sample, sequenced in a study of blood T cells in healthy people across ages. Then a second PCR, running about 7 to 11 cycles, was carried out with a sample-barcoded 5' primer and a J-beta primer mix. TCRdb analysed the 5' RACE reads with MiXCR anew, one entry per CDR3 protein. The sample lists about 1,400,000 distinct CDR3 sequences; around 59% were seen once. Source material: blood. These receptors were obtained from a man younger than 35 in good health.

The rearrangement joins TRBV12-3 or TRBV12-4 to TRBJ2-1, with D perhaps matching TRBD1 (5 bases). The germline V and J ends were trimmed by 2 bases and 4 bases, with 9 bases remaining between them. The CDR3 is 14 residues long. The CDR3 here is CASSLSQGYNEQFF. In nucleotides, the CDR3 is TGTGCCAGCAGTTTAAGCCAGGGATACAATGAGCAGTTCTTC.

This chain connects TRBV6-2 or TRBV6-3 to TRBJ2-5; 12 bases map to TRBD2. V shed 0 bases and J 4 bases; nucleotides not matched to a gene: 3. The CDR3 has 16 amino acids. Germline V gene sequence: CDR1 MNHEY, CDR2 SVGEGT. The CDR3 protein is CASSYSTSGGGETQYF. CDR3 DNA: TGTGCCAGCAGTTACTCGACTAGCGGGGGAGGAGAGACCCAGTACTTC.